The 9 T cell receptor beta chains listed next were all sequenced from one sample in a study of identical twins. MiXCR, run by TCRdb on the 5' RACE reads, gives a single entry per CDR3 protein. Of roughly 250,000 distinct CDR3 sequences in the sample, over 13% were seen once. The sample consisted of memory (CD45RO+) T cells sorted from blood. These receptors all come from a young woman in good health.

The chain uses TRBV12-3 or TRBV12-4 and TRBJ2-2; 12 nucleotides align to TRBD2. Trimming at V came to 5 bases and at J to 5 bases, leaving 3 bases not matched to a gene. The CDR3 totals 15 residues. The CDR3 here is CASSGGLAGTGELFF. The CDR3 region has the DNA TGTGCCAGCAGTGGAGGACTAGCGGGAACCGGGGAGCTGTTTTTT.

The V gene is TRBV6-1, the J gene TRBJ1-5, with 8 bases that match TRBD1. This CDR3 comprises 15 residues. V shed 6 bases, J shed 3 bases, and the junction held 7 bases outside the gene matches. Germline CDR1 and CDR2: MNHNS and SASEGT. This chain's CDR3 is CASRLTGVPNQPQHF. Here the CDR3 DNA reads TGTGCCAGCAGGCTGACAGGGGTACCCAATCAGCCCCAGCATTTT.

Ten or more counts support this clonotype. CDR3 protein: CSATTSGRSDNEQFF. The DNA for the CDR3 is TGCAGTGCGACGACTAGCGGGAGATCAGACAATGAGCAGTTCTTC. The V gene is TRBV20-1, the J gene TRBJ2-1, with 12 bases aligning to TRBD2. This CDR3 comprises 15 residues. Losses at the gene ends were 6 bases for V and 5 bases for J; bases not matched to a gene: 8. Germline V gene lookup returns CDR1 DFQATT and CDR2 SNEGSKA (reference sequence).

This clonotype has at least ten counts. V is TRBV7-2 and J is TRBJ2-1; D is perhaps TRBD2 (6 bases). CDR3 length equals 14 residues. V was shortened by 5 bases and J by 5 bases, with 13 bases between the two germline ends. Germline V gives CDR1 SGHTA, CDR2 FQGNSA. The CDR3, as DNA: TGTGCCAGCAGCCTAACTAGCTTCAACAATGAGCAGTTCTTC. Its protein is CASSLTSFNNEQFF.

This chain uses TRBV30 with TRBJ2-7, with D possibly being TRBD1 (6 bases). The V end lost 2 bases, the J end lost 2 bases, and 10 bases lay between the germline ends. Per the germline V gene, CDR1 is GTSNPN and CDR2 is SVGIG (reference sequence). The CDR3 contains 13 residues. In DNA, the CDR3 is TGTGCCTGGAGTACACAGGGCACCTACGAGCAGTACTTC. Protein product: CAWSTQGTYEQYF.

V is TRBV12-3 or TRBV12-4 and J is TRBJ1-2; D is perhaps TRBD1 (6 bases). With 6 bases removed from V and 5 bases from J, the gap between germline ends came to 13 bases. This CDR3 has 13 residues. Written as DNA, the CDR3 is TGTGCCAGCAGCCGGACAGAGCTATATGGCTACACCTTC. It specifies CASSRTELYGYTF.

This clonotype occurred a few times. This chain uses TRBV5-6 with TRBJ2-3, with a weak D call TRBD1 (5 bases). With 0 bases removed from V and 4 bases from J, the gap between germline ends came to 6 bases. Germline lookup yields CDR1 SGHDT and CDR2 YYEEEE. CDR3 length: 13 amino acids. The DNA for the CDR3 is TGTGCCAGCAGCTTGGTACAGGCAGATACGCAGTATTTT. Translating it yields CASSLVQADTQYF.

The table lists this clonotype with a few counts. The V call is TRBV9, the J call TRBJ1-2; D gene uncertain. Germline V gene lookup returns CDR1 SGDLS and CDR2 YYNGEE. Trimming took off 4 bases at V and 2 bases at J, with 12 bases between the two ends. The CDR3 is 14 residues long. CDR3 amino acids: CASSLGSGNYGYTF. The CDR3 nucleotides read TGTGCCAGCAGCCTCGGATCCGGGAACTATGGCTACACCTTC.

V and J are TRBV27 and TRBJ1-6, with D maybe TRBD1 (5 bases). The germline CDR1 and CDR2 sequences are MNHEY and SMNVEV (reference sequence). V was trimmed by 2 bases and J by 0 bases, leaving 14 bases between them. The CDR3 is 18 amino acids. CDR3 residues: CASSLEAGMSSYNSPLHF. For the CDR3, the DNA is TGTGCCAGCAGTTTAGAGGCAGGGATGAGCTCCTATAATTCACCCCTCCACTTT.